These T cell receptor beta chains were read from a single sample in a study of somatic mutations in cytotoxic T cells in rheumatoid arthritis. Assay: immunoSEQ multiplex PCR; the TCRdb copy retains only in-frame clones and omits some. The sample gives about 23,000 clones, more than 65% of which show up once; roughly 10% is in the top ten. Sequencing input: CD8+ T cells sorted from blood. The receptors originated from an adult with rheumatoid arthritis. CDR3s include the opening cysteine and the closing phenylalanine or tryptophan. D genes are given only for firm matches. Only part of the rows carry a size: once, few, many, or a class if the clone is expanded.

size	V	D	J	length	CDR3	DNA
-	TRBV7-8	TRBD1	TRBJ2-2	15	CASSPGTGKTGELFF	TGTGCCAGCAGCCCCGGGACAGGGAAGACCGGGGAGCTGTTTTTT
-	TRBV13	TRBD2	TRBJ2-3	17	CASSPPPSREPGDTQYF	TGTGCCAGCAGCCCTCCCCCCTCGCGGGAGCCTGGAGATACGCAGTATTTT
-	TRBV4-1	TRBD2	TRBJ2-2	16	CASSQGPSGNTGELFF	TGCGCCAGCAGCCAAGGTCCTAGCGGCAACACCGGGGAGCTGTTTTTT
-	TRBV7-9	TRBD2	TRBJ2-1	14	CASSGLARANEQFF	TGTGCCAGCAGTGGACTAGCGAGAGCCAATGAGCAGTTCTTC
few	TRBV7-2	-	TRBJ1-1	11	CASNLVPEAFF	TGTGCCAGCAACTTGGTCCCTGAAGCTTTCTTT
-	TRBV2	-	TRBJ2-2	18	CASSDGWARGENTGELFF	TGTGCCAGCAGTGACGGATGGGCCAGGGGGGAGAACACCGGGGAGCTGTTTTTT
-	TRBV4-1	-	TRBJ1-1	20	CASSQVQALEDEWRRTEAFF	TGCGCCAGCAGCCAAGTCCAAGCTCTAGAAGACGAGTGGAGGAGGACTGAAGCTTTCTTT
-	TRBV4-2	TRBD1	TRBJ2-7	15	CASSPSGQGAREQYF	TGTGCCAGCAGCCCCTCGGGACAGGGGGCCCGGGAGCAGTACTTC
-	TRBV7-7	-	TRBJ2-5	16	CASSRNRRGIEETQYF	TGTGCCAGCAGCCGAAACCGACGAGGGATTGAAGAGACCCAGTACTTC
few	TRBV7-9	-	TRBJ1-2	13	CASSFLRMDGYTF	TGTGCCAGCAGCTTTCTGAGAATGGATGGCTACACCTTC
-	TRBV5-6	TRBD2	TRBJ2-7	15	CASSPGAGGRYEQYF	TGTGCCAGCAGCCCCGGAGCGGGGGGCCGCTACGAGCAGTACTTC
-	TRBV6-1	-	TRBJ2-2	15	CASRRGPTNTGELFF	TGTGCCAGCAGACGGGGGCCGACGAACACCGGGGAGCTGTTTTTT
few	TRBV2	TRBD1	TRBJ1-5	14	CASSRWQGDQPQHF	TGTGCCAGCAGTAGGTGGCAGGGGGACCAGCCCCAGCATTTT
-	TRBV29-1	TRBD2	TRBJ2-7	13	CSVLAGGIYEQYF	TGCAGCGTTTTAGCGGGAGGCATTTACGAGCAGTACTTC
-	TRBV6-5	TRBD1	TRBJ2-7	15	CASSPGTGVFNEQYF	TGTGCCAGCAGCCCCGGGACAGGGGTTTTCAACGAGCAGTACTTC
-	TRBV4-1	-	TRBJ2-1	16	CASSQVPGLPNNEQFF	TGCGCCAGCAGCCAAGTGCCAGGACTACCTAACAATGAGCAGTTCTTC
-	TRBV4-3	-	TRBJ1-1	13	CASSQEGGGQAFF	TGCGCCAGCAGCCAAGAAGGGGGGGGGCAAGCTTTCTTT
-	TRBV27	-	TRBJ2-6	19	CASSLTPGHGFSGANVLTF	TGTGCCAGCAGTCTTACCCCGGGACATGGATTTTCTGGGGCCAACGTCCTGACTTTC
-	TRBV7-9	TRBD1	TRBJ2-1	15	CASSWRDREGNEQFF	TGTGCCAGCAGCTGGCGGGACAGGGAGGGGAATGAGCAGTTCTTC
once	TRBV7-2	TRBD1	TRBJ1-2	15	CASSLFVDRADGYTF	TGTGCCAGCAGCCTTTTCGTGGACAGGGCGGACGGCTACACCTTC
-	TRBV7-9	-	TRBJ2-1	12	CASRSLGNEQFF	TGTGCCAGCAGGTCACTAGGCAATGAGCAGTTCTTC
-	TRBV29-1	-	TRBJ2-1	10	CSVFEGEQFF	TGCAGCGTTTTTGAAGGTGAGCAGTTCTTC
-	TRBV7-8	-	TRBJ2-7	14	CASSLGGLDYEQYF	TGTGCCAGCAGCTTAGGGGGACTTGACTACGAGCAGTACTTC
-	TRBV5-1	TRBD2	TRBJ2-7	18	CASSFSPRGLAPTYEQYF	TGCGCCAGCAGCTTCTCCCCAAGGGGACTAGCGCCGACCTACGAGCAGTACTTC
-	TRBV27	-	TRBJ1-1	13	CASSFGLNTEAFF	TGTGCCAGCAGTTTTGGATTGAACACTGAAGCTTTCTTT
-	TRBV6-6	-	TRBJ2-1	11	CATESVNEQFF	TGTGCCACCGAATCAGTGAATGAGCAGTTCTTC
-	TRBV7-2	-	TRBJ2-7	16	CASSPGGGTRRNEQYF	TGTGCCAGCAGCCCAGGGGGCGGGACTAGACGGAACGAGCAGTACTTC
few	TRBV4-1	-	TRBJ1-1	13	CASSQVTPLGAFF	TGCGCCAGCAGCCAAGTTACGCCCTTGGGCGCTTTCTTT
-	TRBV5-1	-	TRBJ2-3	14	CASSLRLNTDTQYF	TGCGCCAGCAGCCTGAGACTCAATACAGATACGCAGTATTTT
few	TRBV21-1	-	TRBJ1-3	18	CASSKPGDRSPSGNTIYF	TGTGCCAGCAGCAAACCCGGTGACAGGTCACCCTCTGGAAACACCATATATTTT
once	TRBV18	-	TRBJ2-7	17	CASSPWTGTPDPYEQYF	TGTGCCAGCTCACCATGGACCGGGACACCGGACCCCTACGAGCAGTACTTC
-	TRBV4-1	-	TRBJ2-6	18	CASRPLGGGGSGANVLTF	TGCGCCAGCAGACCTCTGGGGGGAGGGGGCTCTGGGGCCAACGTCCTGACTTTC
-	TRBV6-1	-	TRBJ2-3	14	CAGSAGVRKDTQYF	TGTGCCGGTTCTGCCGGGGTCAGGAAAGATACGCAGTATTTT
-	TRBV7-2	-	TRBJ1-4	15	CASSSSPTGLVKLFF	TGTGCCAGCAGCTCCTCCCCCACAGGCTTAGTCAAACTGTTTTTT
-	TRBV9	-	TRBJ1-2	14	CASSVGEDRNGYTF	TGTGCCAGCAGCGTAGGGGAGGATCGAAACGGCTACACCTTC
-	TRBV6-5	-	TRBJ2-1	11	CASGPHNEQFF	TGTGCCAGCGGACCCCACAATGAGCAGTTCTTC
-	TRBV4-1	-	TRBJ2-7	14	CASSQDPQVYEQYF	TGCGCCAGCAGCCAAGATCCCCAGGTCTACGAGCAGTACTTC
-	TRBV5-4	-	TRBJ2-5	16	CASSLVTGPERETQYF	TGTGCCAGCAGCTTGGTTACAGGACCCGAGCGAGAGACCCAGTACTTC
few	TRBV5-4	-	TRBJ1-5	13	CASSPNSGQPQHF	TGTGCCAGCAGTCCCAACTCGGGACAGCCCCAGCATTTT
-	TRBV7-6	-	TRBJ1-1	14	CASSLRGGGTEAFF	TGTGCCAGCAGCTTAAGGGGAGGTGGAACTGAAGCTTTCTTT
-	TRBV5-1	TRBD1	TRBJ1-2	15	CASSPGQGANYGYTF	TGCGCCAGCAGCCCTGGACAGGGGGCGAACTATGGCTACACCTTC
once	TRBV25-1	-	TRBJ2-3	11	CASGISNTQYF	TGTGCCAGCGGTATCTCTAATACGCAGTATTTT
-	TRBV2	-	TRBJ2-2	13	CASPGPPTGELFF	TGTGCCAGCCCCGGACCCCCAACCGGGGAGCTGTTTTTT
-	TRBV7-9	-	TRBJ2-7	14	CASSQDNRPYEQYF	TGTGCCAGCAGCCAGGACAACCGACCCTACGAGCAGTACTTC
few	TRBV4-3	TRBD1	TRBJ2-6	18	CASSQGTGASSGANVLTF	TGCGCCAGCAGCCAAGGGACAGGGGCGAGCTCTGGGGCCAACGTCCTGACTTTC
few	TRBV10-3	-	TRBJ1-1	13	CAISDGGFTEAFF	TGTGCCATCAGTGACGGGGGGTTCACTGAAGCTTTCTTT
few	TRBV13	-	TRBJ2-3	15	CASSLRGLARDTQYF	TGTGCCAGCAGCTTAAGGGGGCTAGCGCGAGATACGCAGTATTTT
-	TRBV7-9	-	TRBJ1-2	14	CASSLSNREEGYTF	TGTGCCAGCAGTCTTAGTAACAGGGAAGAGGGCTACACCTTC
-	TRBV4-3	-	TRBJ2-3	16	CASSQAAEPSTDTQYF	TGCGCCAGCAGCCAAGCCGCAGAACCTAGCACAGATACGCAGTATTTT
-	TRBV25-1	-	TRBJ1-2	13	CASSEQTNYGYTF	TGTGCCAGCAGTGAACAGACTAACTATGGCTACACCTTC
few	TRBV4-1	-	TRBJ2-5	14	CASSQAGGYETQYF	TGCGCCAGCAGCCAAGCGGGGGGCTACGAGACCCAGTACTTC
once	TRBV10-2	TRBD1	TRBJ1-2	14	CASSATGYVYGYTF	TGCGCCAGCAGTGCGACAGGGTACGTCTATGGCTACACCTTC
-	TRBV28	-	TRBJ2-2	15	CASSLWDKNTGELFF	TGTGCCAGCAGTTTATGGGACAAAAACACCGGGGAGCTGTTTTTT
-	TRBV2	-	TRBJ1-5	15	CASSEGTLINQPQHF	TGTGCCAGCAGCGAAGGGACCCTCATAAATCAGCCCCAGCATTTT